This is a list of T cell receptor beta chains from one sample in a study of beta chain features in type 1 diabetes. The method was immunoSEQ multiplex PCR; TCRdb's version includes in-frame clones alone and lacks a portion of them. The top ten hold approximately 0.039% of the sample, which has more than 550,000 clones, over 12% seen once. Input material: naive CD4+ T cells from blood. These receptors were collected from a man aged 18 to 30 with type 1 diabetes. CDR3s include the opening cysteine and the closing phenylalanine or tryptophan. D genes are given only for firm matches. Expanded clones are given a class, and other clones once, few, many or no size at all.

CDR3 protein: CASSPGAGYNEQFF
CDR3 DNA: TGTGCCAGCTCACCGGGGGCAGGTTACAATGAGCAGTTCTTC
D gene: -
clone size: -
V gene: TRBV18
J gene: TRBJ2-1

CDR3 protein: CATSKLAGVTGNEQFF
CDR3 DNA: TGTGCCACCAGCAAGTTGGCGGGAGTAACTGGCAATGAGCAGTTCTTC
D gene: TRBD2
clone size: few
V gene: TRBV15
J gene: TRBJ2-1

CDR3 protein: CASSRSPRDRYNEQFF
CDR3 DNA: TGCGCCAGCAGCCGCTCTCCCAGGGACCGCTACAATGAGCAGTTCTTC
D gene: -
clone size: -
V gene: TRBV4-3
J gene: TRBJ2-1

CDR3 protein: CASSLQGELTYEQYF
CDR3 DNA: TGTGCCAGCAGCCTACAGGGCGAACTCACCTACGAGCAGTACTTC
D gene: -
clone size: -
V gene: TRBV7-3
J gene: TRBJ2-7

CDR3 protein: CSAQTGLGTEAFF
CDR3 DNA: TGCAGCGCACAAACAGGGCTAGGCACTGAAGCTTTCTTT
D gene: -
clone size: -
V gene: TRBV29-1
J gene: TRBJ1-1

CDR3 protein: CASSFRQGGETQYF
CDR3 DNA: TGTGCCAGCAGCTTTCGACAGGGAGGAGAGACCCAGTACTTC
D gene: -
clone size: -
V gene: TRBV13
J gene: TRBJ2-5

CDR3 protein: CASTAVSGTLSYNEQFF
CDR3 DNA: TGTGCCAGCACGGCGGTTAGCGGGACCCTCTCCTACAATGAGCAGTTCTTC
D gene: TRBD2
clone size: -
V gene: TRBV28
J gene: TRBJ2-1

CDR3 protein: CASTEGGSYNEQFF
CDR3 DNA: TGTGCCAGCACAGAAGGGGGGTCCTACAATGAGCAGTTCTTC
D gene: -
clone size: few
V gene: TRBV27
J gene: TRBJ2-1

CDR3 protein: CAWSVQGQGNEKLFF
CDR3 DNA: TGTGCCTGGAGTGTACAGGGACAGGGAAACGAAAAACTGTTTTTT
D gene: TRBD1
clone size: -
V gene: TRBV30
J gene: TRBJ1-4

CDR3 protein: CAISGPLPETQYF
CDR3 DNA: TGTGCCATCAGTGGACCCCTCCCAGAGACCCAGTACTTC
D gene: -
clone size: -
V gene: TRBV10-3
J gene: TRBJ2-5

CDR3 protein: CASSMDGSSYGYTF
CDR3 DNA: TGTGCCAGCAGCATGGACGGCTCATCCTATGGCTACACCTTC
D gene: -
clone size: few
V gene: TRBV6-1
J gene: TRBJ1-2

CDR3 protein: CASSFQGGVTGELFF
CDR3 DNA: TGTGCCAGCAGCTTCCAGGGGGGAGTCACCGGGGAGCTGTTTTTT
D gene: -
clone size: -
V gene: TRBV5-8
J gene: TRBJ2-2

CDR3 protein: CASSPSGLAGEGEQFF
CDR3 DNA: TGTGCCAGCTCACCCTCAGGACTAGCGGGAGAGGGTGAGCAGTTCTTC
D gene: TRBD2
clone size: few
V gene: TRBV18
J gene: TRBJ2-1

CDR3 protein: CAISRTSGGRYEQFF
CDR3 DNA: TGTGCCATCAGTAGGACTAGCGGGGGGCGGTATGAGCAGTTCTTC
D gene: TRBD2
clone size: few
V gene: TRBV10-3
J gene: TRBJ2-1

CDR3 protein: CASSPLSVGDTQYF
CDR3 DNA: TGCGCCAGCAGCCCCTTATCGGTGGGGGATACGCAGTATTTT
D gene: -
clone size: -
V gene: TRBV5-1
J gene: TRBJ2-3

CDR3 protein: CASSPPNRRETQYF
CDR3 DNA: TGTGCCAGCAGCCCCCCGAATAGGCGGGAGACCCAGTACTTC
D gene: -
clone size: -
V gene: TRBV6-5
J gene: TRBJ2-5

CDR3 protein: CASSQDRAGGLSGEQYF
CDR3 DNA: TGCGCCAGCAGCCAAGATCGGGCGGGAGGGCTCTCAGGGGAGCAGTACTTC
D gene: TRBD2
clone size: -
V gene: TRBV4-1
J gene: TRBJ2-7

CDR3 protein: CASSFGQGANTGELFF
CDR3 DNA: TGTGCCAGCAGCTTCGGACAGGGAGCGAACACCGGGGAGCTGTTTTTT
D gene: TRBD1
clone size: few
V gene: TRBV7-2
J gene: TRBJ2-2

CDR3 protein: CAWSEQNRRRKLFF
CDR3 DNA: TGTGCCTGGAGTGAGCAGAATAGACGACGAAAACTGTTTTTT
D gene: -
clone size: -
V gene: TRBV30
J gene: TRBJ1-4

CDR3 protein: CASSWAGAGGYNEQFF
CDR3 DNA: TGTGCCAGCAGCTGGGCGGGAGCGGGAGGATACAATGAGCAGTTCTTC
D gene: TRBD2
clone size: few
V gene: TRBV7-9
J gene: TRBJ2-1

CDR3 protein: CASSPFSGPAETQYF
CDR3 DNA: TGTGCCAGCAGTCCCTTTAGCGGGCCCGCGGAGACCCAGTACTTC
D gene: TRBD2
clone size: -
V gene: TRBV6-1
J gene: TRBJ2-5

CDR3 protein: CASWTGRAEAFF
CDR3 DNA: TGTGCCAGTTGGACAGGGAGGGCTGAAGCTTTCTTT
D gene: TRBD1
clone size: -
V gene: TRBV28
J gene: TRBJ1-1

CDR3 protein: CASSSMDLFNAGAFF
CDR3 DNA: TGTGCCAGCAGCTCAATGGACCTGTTTAACGCGGGAGCTTTCTTT
D gene: -
clone size: few
V gene: TRBV9
J gene: TRBJ1-1

CDR3 protein: CASSLTHRGEKLFF
CDR3 DNA: TGTGCCAGCAGTTTAACGCACCGGGGTGAAAAACTGTTTTTT
D gene: -
clone size: few
V gene: TRBV28
J gene: TRBJ1-4

CDR3 protein: CASSLAPRGNTIYF
CDR3 DNA: TGCGCCAGCAGCTTGGCTCCCCGAGGAAACACCATATATTTT
D gene: -
clone size: -
V gene: TRBV5-1
J gene: TRBJ1-3